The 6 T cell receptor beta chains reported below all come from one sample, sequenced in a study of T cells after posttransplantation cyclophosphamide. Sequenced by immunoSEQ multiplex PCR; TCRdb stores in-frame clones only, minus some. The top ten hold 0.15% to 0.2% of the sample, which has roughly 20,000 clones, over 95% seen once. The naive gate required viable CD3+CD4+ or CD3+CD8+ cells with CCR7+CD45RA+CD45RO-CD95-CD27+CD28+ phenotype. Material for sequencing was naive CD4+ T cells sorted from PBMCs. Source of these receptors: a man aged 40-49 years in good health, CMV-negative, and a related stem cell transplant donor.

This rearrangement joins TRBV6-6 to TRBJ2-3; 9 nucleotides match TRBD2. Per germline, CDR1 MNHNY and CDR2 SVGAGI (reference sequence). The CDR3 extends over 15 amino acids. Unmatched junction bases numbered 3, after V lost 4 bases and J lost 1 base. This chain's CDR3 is CASSWRTSGTDTQYF. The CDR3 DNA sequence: TGTGCCAGCAGTTGGCGGACTAGCGGCACAGATACGCAGTATTTT.

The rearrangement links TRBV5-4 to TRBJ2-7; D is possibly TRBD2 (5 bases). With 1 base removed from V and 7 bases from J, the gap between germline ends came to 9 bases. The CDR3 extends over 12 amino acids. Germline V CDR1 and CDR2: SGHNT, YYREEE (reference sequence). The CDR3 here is CASSLTRGEQYF. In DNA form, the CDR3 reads TGTGCCAGCAGCTTGACCAGAGGGGAGCAGTACTTC.

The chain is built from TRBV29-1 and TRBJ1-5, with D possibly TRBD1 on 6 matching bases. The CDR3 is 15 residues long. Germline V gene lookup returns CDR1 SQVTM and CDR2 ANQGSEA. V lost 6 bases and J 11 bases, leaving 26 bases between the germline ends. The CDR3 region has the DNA TGCAGCGTCCGGCACTTCGAGGGGGGGATCTTGGCCCAGCATTTT. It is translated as CSVRHFEGGILAQHF.

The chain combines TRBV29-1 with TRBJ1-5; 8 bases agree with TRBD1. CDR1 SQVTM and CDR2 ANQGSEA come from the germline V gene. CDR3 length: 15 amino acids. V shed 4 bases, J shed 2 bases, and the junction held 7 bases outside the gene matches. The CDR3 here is CSVVETGDGNQPQHF. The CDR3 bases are TGCAGCGTTGTGGAGACAGGGGACGGCAATCAGCCCCAGCATTTT.

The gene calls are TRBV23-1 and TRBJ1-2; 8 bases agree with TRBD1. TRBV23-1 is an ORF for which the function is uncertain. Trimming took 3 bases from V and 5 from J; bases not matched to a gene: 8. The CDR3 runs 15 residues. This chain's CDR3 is CASSHLRDRSYGYTF. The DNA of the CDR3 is TGCGCCAGCAGTCACCTCCGGGACAGGAGTTATGGCTACACCTTC.

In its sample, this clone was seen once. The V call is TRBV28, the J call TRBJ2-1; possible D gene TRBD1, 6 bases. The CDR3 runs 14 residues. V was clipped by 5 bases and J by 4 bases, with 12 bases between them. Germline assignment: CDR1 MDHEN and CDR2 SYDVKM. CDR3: CASSLLDRYNEQFF. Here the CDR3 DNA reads TGTGCCAGCAGTCTCCTGGACAGATACAATGAGCAGTTCTTC.